Below, one TCR beta chain is given with its context. Its antigen is not yet known. Base qualities are missing; no much larger clone stands one base away. This entry comes from a study of shared clonotypes between healthy human individuals (dated by TCRdb to about 2020). General notes on the study: The cohort included three men and two women between 18 and 49 years of age. For each donor, CD4 naive and CD4 memory were each run on three plates, CD8 naive on two plates, and CD8 memory on one plate. Blood TCR repertoires of roughly 5 healthy adults were deeply sequenced to estimate repertoire size and the extent of clonotype sharing between individuals. Different laboratories and diverse techniques were used to prepare libraries and sequence TCR repertoires, to increase sequencing depth and limit assay-specific biases. Between about 0.8 and 9.5 billion PBMCs per donor were obtained by leukapheresis. Summary of the overall study and its limitations: Incomplete sequencing was indicated by rarefaction of sorted-subset datasets, despite the large sequencing depth. Clonotypes shared by all four sorted-subset donors showed higher generation probabilities than non-shared clonotypes. Naive subsets generally had larger estimated clonotype richness than memory subsets. Sampling was restricted to blood, and TCR repertoires in tissues likely differ from the TCR repertoires found in blood. Because the study included a small number of donors, the genetic and exposure-history diversity represented was limited. Approximately 5% of naive CD4, 3.5% of naive CD8, 2.3% of memory CD4, and 0.35% to 0.4% of memory CD8 clonotypes were shared across a few donors. Pairwise subsampling led to the expectation that sequencing depth would affect the degree of clonotype sharing among donors.

The donors were healthy, HIV-negative adults who had no recently reported acute infections or vaccinations. Only Caucasian adults living in Nashville, Tennessee, USA were represented among the donors. CD4+ T cells were enriched through magnetic negative selection, after which naive cells were positively selected on CD45RA and the remaining negative fraction served as the memory subset. Blood was collected by leukapheresis, and PBMCs were isolated by Ficoll-Histopaque density gradient centrifugation and then cryopreserved in liquid nitrogen vapor phase. Analytical flow cytometry was used to check the purity and quantity of each magnetically sorted T cell population. Genomic DNA was isolated from each sorted fraction and quantified by UV absorbance on a Nanodrop 2000c. From the cysteine through the phenylalanine, the CDR3 covers 13 amino acids. The CDR3 DNA has 39 bases and is translated from base 1. Taken from the germline V gene (reference sequence), the CDR1 and CDR2 loops are LNHNV and YYDKDF. The junction carries 3 bases between V and J, which are trimmed by 0 bases and 3 bases respectively.

Using the deep immunoSEQ assay, multiplex PCR amplified TCR CDR3 regions from genomic DNA. Genomic DNA extracted from each cell subset was distributed evenly over all wells of several immunoSEQ 96-well plates, and each plate served as one replicate. Each replicate PCR for sorted subsets received approximately 200 ng genomic DNA, equal to roughly 33,000 T cell genomes. The purified libraries were quantified using a Qubit 3.0 fluorometer, sized with a Bioanalyzer 2100, and then quantified again using the KAPA Library Quantification kit. A separate single-read 150-cycle Illumina NextSeq 550 flow cell was used to sequence each immunoSEQ 96-well plate. Turning to the authors' computational methods: The immunoSEQ output contained only junctional sequences without quality scores, so filtering could not match that applied to full-length reads. To assign V/J genes and CDR3, sequences were annotated against IMGT germline references using PyIR, a Python wrapper for IgBLAST v1.9. Reads were removed for weak V/J assignments (E-value above 1e-6), missing CDR3, stop codons, out-of-frame junctions, or ambiguous translated residues. A V3J clonotype was defined by an identical inferred V gene, J gene, and CDR3 amino acid sequence. Percentage overlap between repertoires was calculated by dividing the number of shared unique clonotypes by the size of the smaller repertoire. Three approaches were used to assess repertoire richness: RTK rarefaction, the Chao1 estimator, and Recon v2.1 estimates of unobserved clonotypes. Generation probabilities were computed with OLGA for all TCRbeta clonotypes obtained by the gDNA method from a handful of donors. TCRdb re-hosts the immuneACCESS table, in-frame sequences only. Its copies lack some clones; in the studies checked, an unresolved V gene accounts for under half of them, and the cause for the rest is not known. V and J calls and clone size are as listed in that table; D and trimming were resolved from the DNA. Present in this sample are 2 million to 2.5 million clones, approximately 94% of which were seen just once. Clones ranked in the top ten supply about 0.13% of the sample.

The source material was naive CD4+ T cells sorted from blood. In the paper's terms, the cell subset or site label means: CD45RA+ positively selected. The receptor chain draws on TRBV15 and TRBJ1-3; there is no confident call for the D gene. This TCR was recovered from a young man in good health. This receptor carries the CDR3 CATSREGGNTIYF. The DNA sequence reads TGTGCCACCAGCAGAGAAGGTGGAAACACCATATATTTT.